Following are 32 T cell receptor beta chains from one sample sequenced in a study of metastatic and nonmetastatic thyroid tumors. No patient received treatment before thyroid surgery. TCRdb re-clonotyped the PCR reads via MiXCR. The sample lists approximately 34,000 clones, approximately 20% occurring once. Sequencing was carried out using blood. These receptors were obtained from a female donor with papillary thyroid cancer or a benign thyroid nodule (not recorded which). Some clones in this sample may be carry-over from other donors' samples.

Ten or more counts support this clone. This CDR3 is CASTQGAMNTEAFF. The CDR3 nucleotides are TGTGCCAGCACACAGGGAGCCATGAACACTGAAGCTTTCTTT. This sequence joins TRBV2 and TRBJ1-1, with D perhaps matching TRBD1 (6 bases). The CDR3 contains 14 residues. Germline V CDR1 and CDR2: SNHLY, FYNNEI. Trimming left V 7 bases short and J 0 bases short, with 12 bases between.

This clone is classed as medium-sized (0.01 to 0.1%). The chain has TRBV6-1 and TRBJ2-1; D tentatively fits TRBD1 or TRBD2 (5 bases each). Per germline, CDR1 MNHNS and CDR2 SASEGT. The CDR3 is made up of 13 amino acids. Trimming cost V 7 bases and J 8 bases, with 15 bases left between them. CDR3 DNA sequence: TGTGCCAGCATCGGGGCCTTTTACGATGAGCAGTTCTTC. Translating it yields CASIGAFYDEQFF.

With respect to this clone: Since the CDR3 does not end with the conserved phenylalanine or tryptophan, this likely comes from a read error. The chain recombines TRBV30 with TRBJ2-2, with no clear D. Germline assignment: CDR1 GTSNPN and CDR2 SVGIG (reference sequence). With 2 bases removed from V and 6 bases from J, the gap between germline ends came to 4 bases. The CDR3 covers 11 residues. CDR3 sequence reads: CAWSLPGELFS. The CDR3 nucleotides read TGTGCCTGGAGTCTTCCCGGGGAGCTGTTTTCT.

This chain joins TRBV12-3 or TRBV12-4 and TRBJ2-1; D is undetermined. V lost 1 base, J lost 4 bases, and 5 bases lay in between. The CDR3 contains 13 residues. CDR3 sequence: CASSLVRYNEQFF. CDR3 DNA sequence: TGTGCCAGCAGTTTAGTTCGGTACAATGAGCAGTTCTTC.

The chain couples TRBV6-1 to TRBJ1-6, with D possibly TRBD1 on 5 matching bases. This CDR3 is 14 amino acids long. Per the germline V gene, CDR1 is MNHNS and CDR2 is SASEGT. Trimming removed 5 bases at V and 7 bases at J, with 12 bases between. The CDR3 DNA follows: TGTGCCAGCAGTTTAGGGGAGCCAAATTCACCCCTCCACTTT. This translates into CASSLGEPNSPLHF.

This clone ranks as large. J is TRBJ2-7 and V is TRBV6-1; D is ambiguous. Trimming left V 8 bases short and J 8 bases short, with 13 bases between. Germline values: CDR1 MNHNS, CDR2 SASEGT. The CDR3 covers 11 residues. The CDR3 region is CASFGSFKQYF. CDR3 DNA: TGTGCCAGCTTCGGGTCTTTCAAGCAGTACTTC.

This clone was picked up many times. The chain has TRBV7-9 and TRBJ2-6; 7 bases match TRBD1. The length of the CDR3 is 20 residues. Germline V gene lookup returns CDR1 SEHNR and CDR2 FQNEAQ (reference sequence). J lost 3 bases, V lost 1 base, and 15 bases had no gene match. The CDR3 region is CASSLVFTDRIPFGANVLTF. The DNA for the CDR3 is TGTGCCAGCAGCTTAGTTTTTACGGACAGGATTCCTTTTGGGGCCAACGTCCTGACTTTC.

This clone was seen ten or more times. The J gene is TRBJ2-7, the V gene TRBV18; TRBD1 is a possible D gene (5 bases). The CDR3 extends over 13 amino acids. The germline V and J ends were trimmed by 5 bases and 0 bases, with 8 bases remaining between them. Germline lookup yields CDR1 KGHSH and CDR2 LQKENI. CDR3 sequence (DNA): TGTGCCAGCTCATCGACAGCCTCCTACGAGCAGTACTTC. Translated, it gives CASSSTASYEQYF.

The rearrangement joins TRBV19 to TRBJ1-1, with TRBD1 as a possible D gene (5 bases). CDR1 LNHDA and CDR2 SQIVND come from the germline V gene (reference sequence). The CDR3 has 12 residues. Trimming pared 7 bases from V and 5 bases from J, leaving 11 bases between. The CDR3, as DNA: TGTGCCAGTAACTATCCAGGGACTGAAGCTTTCTTT. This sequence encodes CASNYPGTEAFF.

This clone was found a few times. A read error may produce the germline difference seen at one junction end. The CDR3 protein is CASSNRDSSNSPLNF. The CDR3 region has the DNA TGTGCGAGCAGTAACCGGGACAGCTCTAATTCACCCCTCAACTTT. V and J are TRBV6-1 and TRBJ1-6, with 7 bases aligning to TRBD1. The germline CDR1 and CDR2 sequences are MNHNS and SASEGT. The CDR3 contains 15 residues.

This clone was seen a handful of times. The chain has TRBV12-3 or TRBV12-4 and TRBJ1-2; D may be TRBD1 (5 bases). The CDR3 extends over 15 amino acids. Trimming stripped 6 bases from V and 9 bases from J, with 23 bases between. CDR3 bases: TGTGCCAGCAGCCCCCAAGGTACAGGACTAGGTTGCTACACCTTC. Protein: CASSPQGTGLGCYTF.

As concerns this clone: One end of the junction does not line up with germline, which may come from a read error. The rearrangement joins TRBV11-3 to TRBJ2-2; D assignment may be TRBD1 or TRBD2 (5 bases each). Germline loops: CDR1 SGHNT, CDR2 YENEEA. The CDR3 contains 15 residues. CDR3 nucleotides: TGTGCCAGCAGCATTAGCAGGGTGCACACCGGGGAGCTGTTTTTC. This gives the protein CASSISRVHTGELFF.

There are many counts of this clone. CDR3 in DNA: TGTGCCAGCAGCTTAGGGTGGGGCGAGAACACTGAAGCTTTCTTT. Its translation: CASSLGWGENTEAFF. The rearrangement links TRBV7-3 to TRBJ1-1; a weak D match, TRBD1 (5 bases). Per germline, CDR1 SGHTA and CDR2 FQGTGA. This CDR3 contains 15 residues. V was shortened by 2 bases and J by 1 base, with 11 bases between the two germline ends. The whole variable domain, remainder taken from reference TRBV7-3 and TRBJ1-1, is GAGVSQTPSNKVTEKGKYVELRCDPISGHTALYWYRQSLGQGPEFLIYFQGTGAADDSGLPNDRFFAVRPEGSVSTLKIQRTERGDSAVYLCASSLGWGENTEAFFGQGTRLTVV.

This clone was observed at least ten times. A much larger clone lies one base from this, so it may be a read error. This CDR3 is CASRTGLGGSPLHF. CDR3 nucleotide sequence: TGTGCCAGCAGGACCGGCCTGGGGGGTTCACCCCTCCACTTT. J is TRBJ1-6 and V is TRBV12-3 or TRBV12-4, with a possible D match to TRBD1 (5 bases). Trimming stripped 6 bases from V and 9 bases from J, with 15 bases between. This CDR3 contains 14 residues.

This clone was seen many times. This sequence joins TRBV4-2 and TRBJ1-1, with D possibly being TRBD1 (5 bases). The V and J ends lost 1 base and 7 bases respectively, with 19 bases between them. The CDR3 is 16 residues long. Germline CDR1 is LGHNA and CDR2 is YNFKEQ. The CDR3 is CASSQADQGVIIEAFF. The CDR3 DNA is TGTGCCAGCAGCCAAGCGGATCAGGGCGTCATTATTGAAGCTTTCTTT.

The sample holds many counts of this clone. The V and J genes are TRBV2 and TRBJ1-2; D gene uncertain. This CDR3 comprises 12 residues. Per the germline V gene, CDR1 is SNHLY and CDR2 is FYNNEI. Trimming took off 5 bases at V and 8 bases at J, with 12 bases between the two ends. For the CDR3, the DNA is TGTGCCAGCAGTAAAAACGGGGTGGGCTACACCTTC. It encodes CASSKNGVGYTF.

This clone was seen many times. CDR3 residues: CAISQRGTGGDTGELFF. Written as DNA, the CDR3 is TGTGCCATCAGTCAGAGGGGGACAGGGGGTGACACCGGGGAGCTGTTTTTT. This chain uses TRBV10-3 with TRBJ2-2, with 11 bases lining up with TRBD1. Per the germline V gene, CDR1 is ENHRY and CDR2 is SYGVKD. The length of the CDR3 is 17 residues. J gave up 3 bases and V 5 bases, and 8 bases lay outside the gene matches.

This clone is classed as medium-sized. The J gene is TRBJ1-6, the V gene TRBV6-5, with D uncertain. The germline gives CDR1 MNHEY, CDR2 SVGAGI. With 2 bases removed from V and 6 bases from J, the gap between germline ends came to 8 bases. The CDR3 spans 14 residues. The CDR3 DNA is TGTGCCAGCAGTTACGACATCGTTAATTCACCCCTCCACTTT. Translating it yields CASSYDIVNSPLHF.

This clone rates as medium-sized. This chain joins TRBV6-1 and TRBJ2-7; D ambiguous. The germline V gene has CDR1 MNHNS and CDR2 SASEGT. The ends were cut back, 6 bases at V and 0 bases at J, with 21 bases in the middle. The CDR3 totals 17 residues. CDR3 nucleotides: TGTGCCAGCAGAAACGCCCCATGGCCCTCCTCCTCCTACGAGCAGTACTTC. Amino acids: CASRNAPWPSSSYEQYF.

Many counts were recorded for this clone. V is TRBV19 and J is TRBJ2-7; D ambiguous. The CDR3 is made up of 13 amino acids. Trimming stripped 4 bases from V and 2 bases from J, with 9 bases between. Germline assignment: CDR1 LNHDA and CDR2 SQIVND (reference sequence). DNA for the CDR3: TGTGCCAGTAGTACCCATCTACCCTACGAGCAGTACTTC. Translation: CASSTHLPYEQYF.

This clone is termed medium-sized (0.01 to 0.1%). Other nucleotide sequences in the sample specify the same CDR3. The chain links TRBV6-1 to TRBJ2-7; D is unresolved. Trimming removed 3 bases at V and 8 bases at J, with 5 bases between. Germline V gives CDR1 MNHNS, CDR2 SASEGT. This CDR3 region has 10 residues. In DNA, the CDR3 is TGTGCCAGCAGTGAGGCAAAGCAGTACTTC. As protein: CASSEAKQYF.

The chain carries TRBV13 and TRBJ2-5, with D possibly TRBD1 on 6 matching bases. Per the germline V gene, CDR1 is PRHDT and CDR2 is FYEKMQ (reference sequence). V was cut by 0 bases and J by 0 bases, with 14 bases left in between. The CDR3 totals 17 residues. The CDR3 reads CASSLGDLRDNQETQYF. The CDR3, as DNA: TGTGCCAGCAGCTTAGGCGATTTAAGGGACAACCAAGAGACCCAGTACTTC.

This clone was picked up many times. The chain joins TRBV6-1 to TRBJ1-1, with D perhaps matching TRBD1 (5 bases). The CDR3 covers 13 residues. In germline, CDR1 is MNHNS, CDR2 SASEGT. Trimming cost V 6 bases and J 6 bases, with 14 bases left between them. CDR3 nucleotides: TGTGCCAGCAGATATGGGGGTAGCGCTGAAGCTTTCTTT. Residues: CASRYGGSAEAFF.

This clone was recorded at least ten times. CDR3 loop: CASSLGYSGNQPQHF. The CDR3 bases are TGTGCCAGCAGCTTAGGCTACTCGGGAAATCAGCCCCAGCATTTT. The chain joins TRBV5-5 to TRBJ1-5; D is undetermined. V lost 2 bases and J 4 bases, leaving 13 bases between the germline ends. Per germline, CDR1 SGHKS and CDR2 YYEKEE (reference sequence). The CDR3 totals 15 residues.

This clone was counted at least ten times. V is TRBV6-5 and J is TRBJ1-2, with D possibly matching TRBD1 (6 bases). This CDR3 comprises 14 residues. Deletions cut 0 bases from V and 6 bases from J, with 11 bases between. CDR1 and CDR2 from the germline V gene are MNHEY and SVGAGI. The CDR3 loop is CASSYSITGNGYTF. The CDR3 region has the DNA TGTGCCAGCAGTTACTCGATAACAGGGAATGGCTACACCTTC.

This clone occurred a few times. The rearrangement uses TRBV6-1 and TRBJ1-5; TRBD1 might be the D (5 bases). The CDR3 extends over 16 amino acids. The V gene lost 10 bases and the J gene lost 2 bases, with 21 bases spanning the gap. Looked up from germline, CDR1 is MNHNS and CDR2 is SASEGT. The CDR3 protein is CANTEGAEVGNQPQHF. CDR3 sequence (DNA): TGTGCCAACACCGAAGGGGCAGAGGTTGGCAATCAGCCCCAGCATTTT.

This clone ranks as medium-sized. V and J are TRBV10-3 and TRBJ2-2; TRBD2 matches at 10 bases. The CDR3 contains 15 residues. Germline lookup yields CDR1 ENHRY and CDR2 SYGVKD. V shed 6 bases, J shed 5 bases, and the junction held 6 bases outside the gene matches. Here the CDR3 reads CAISPSSGGTGELFF. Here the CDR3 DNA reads TGTGCCATCAGCCCATCTAGCGGGGGTACCGGGGAGCTGTTTTTT.

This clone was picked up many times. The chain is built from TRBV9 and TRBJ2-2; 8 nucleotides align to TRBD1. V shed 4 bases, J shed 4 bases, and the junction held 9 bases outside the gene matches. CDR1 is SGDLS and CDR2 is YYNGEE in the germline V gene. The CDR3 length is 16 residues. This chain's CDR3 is CASSRGQGAFTGELFF. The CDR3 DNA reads TGTGCCAGCAGCCGGGGGCAGGGGGCTTTCACCGGGGAGCTGTTTTTT.

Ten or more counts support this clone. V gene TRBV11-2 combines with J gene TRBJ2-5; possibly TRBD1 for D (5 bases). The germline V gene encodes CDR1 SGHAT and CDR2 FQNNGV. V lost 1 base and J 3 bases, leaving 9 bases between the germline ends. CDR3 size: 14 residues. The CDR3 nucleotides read TGTGCCAGCAGCTTAGGATTAGGGGAAGAGACCCAGTACTTC. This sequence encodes CASSLGLGEETQYF. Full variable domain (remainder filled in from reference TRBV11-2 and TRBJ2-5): EAGVAQSPRYKIIEKRQSVAFWCNPISGHATLYWYQQILGQGPKLLIQFQNNGVVDDSQLPKDRFSAERLKGVDSTLKIQPAKLEDSAVYLCASSLGLGEETQYFGPGTRLLVL.

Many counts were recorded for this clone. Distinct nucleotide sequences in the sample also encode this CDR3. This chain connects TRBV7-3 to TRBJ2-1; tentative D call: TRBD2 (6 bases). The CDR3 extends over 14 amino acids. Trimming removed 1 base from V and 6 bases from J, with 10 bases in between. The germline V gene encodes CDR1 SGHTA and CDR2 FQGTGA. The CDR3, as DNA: TGTGCCAGCAGCTTAAGGGGGGATGGCAATGAGCAGTTCTTC. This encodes CASSLRGDGNEQFF.

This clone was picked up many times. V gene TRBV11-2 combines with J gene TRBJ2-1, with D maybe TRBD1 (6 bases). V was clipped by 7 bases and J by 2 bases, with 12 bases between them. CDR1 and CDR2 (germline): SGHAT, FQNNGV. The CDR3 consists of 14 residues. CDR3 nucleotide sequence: TGTGCCAGCAATCACAGGGTCACCTACAATGAGCAGTTCTTC. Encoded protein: CASNHRVTYNEQFF.

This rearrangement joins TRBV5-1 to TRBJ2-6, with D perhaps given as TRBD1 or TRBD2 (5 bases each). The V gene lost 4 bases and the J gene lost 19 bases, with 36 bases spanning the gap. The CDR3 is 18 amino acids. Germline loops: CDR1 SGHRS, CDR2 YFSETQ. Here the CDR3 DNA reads TGCGCCAGCAGCCCCCAACCTATTAGCGCGTCTGGGGCCAACGTCCCTACTTTC. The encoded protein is CASSPQPISASGANVPTF.